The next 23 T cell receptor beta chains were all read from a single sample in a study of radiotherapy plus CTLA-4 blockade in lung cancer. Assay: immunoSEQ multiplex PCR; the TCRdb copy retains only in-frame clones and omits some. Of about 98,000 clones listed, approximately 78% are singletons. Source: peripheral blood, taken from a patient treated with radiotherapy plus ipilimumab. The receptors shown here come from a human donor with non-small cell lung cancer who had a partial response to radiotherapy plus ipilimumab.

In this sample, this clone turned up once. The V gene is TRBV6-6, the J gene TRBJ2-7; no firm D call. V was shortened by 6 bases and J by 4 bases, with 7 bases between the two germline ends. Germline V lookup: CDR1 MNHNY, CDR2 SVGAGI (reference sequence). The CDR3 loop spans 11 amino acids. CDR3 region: CASRGIYEQYF. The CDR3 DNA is TGTGCCAGCAGGGGCATTTACGAGCAGTACTTC.

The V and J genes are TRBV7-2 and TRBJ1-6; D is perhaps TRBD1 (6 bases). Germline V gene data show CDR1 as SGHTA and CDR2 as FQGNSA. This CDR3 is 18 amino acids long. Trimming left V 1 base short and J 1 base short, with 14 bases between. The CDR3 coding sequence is TGTGCCAGCAGCTTAGTGGGCAGGGGAGGGTCCTATAATTCACCCCTCCACTTT. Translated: CASSLVGRGGSYNSPLHF.

This CDR3 reads CASSSGQSDYGYTF. The CDR3 DNA reads TGTGCCAGCAGTTCGGGACAGTCCGACTATGGCTACACCTTC. The chain has TRBV27 and TRBJ1-2; 7 nucleotides line up with TRBD1. The CDR3 is 14 residues long. Germline-derived CDR1 and CDR2 are MNHEY and SMNVEV (reference sequence). The trim removed 4 bases at V and 3 bases at J, leaving 5 bases unmatched.

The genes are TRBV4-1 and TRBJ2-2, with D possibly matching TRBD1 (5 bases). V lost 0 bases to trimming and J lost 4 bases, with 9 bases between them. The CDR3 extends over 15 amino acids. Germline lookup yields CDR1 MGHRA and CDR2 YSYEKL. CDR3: CASSQEGRVTGELFF. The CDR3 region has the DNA TGCGCCAGCAGCCAAGAGGGCAGGGTCACCGGGGAGCTGTTTTTT.

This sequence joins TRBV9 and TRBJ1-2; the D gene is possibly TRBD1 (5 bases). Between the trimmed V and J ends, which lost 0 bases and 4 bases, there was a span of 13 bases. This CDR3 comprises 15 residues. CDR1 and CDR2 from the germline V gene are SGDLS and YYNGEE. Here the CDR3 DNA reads TGTGCCAGCAGCGTAGCTAAGGGGAATCGCTATGGCTACACCTTC. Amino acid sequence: CASSVAKGNRYGYTF.

CDR3: CASSLVLAGGLGDEQYF. The CDR3 DNA sequence: TGTGCCAGCAGTCTGGTACTAGCGGGAGGCCTGGGGGACGAGCAGTACTTC. This chain links TRBV7-2 with TRBJ2-7; 12 bases map to TRBD2. From germline, CDR1 is SGHTA and CDR2 FQGNSA. V shed 6 bases and J 5 bases; nucleotides not matched to a gene: 14. The CDR3 runs 17 residues.

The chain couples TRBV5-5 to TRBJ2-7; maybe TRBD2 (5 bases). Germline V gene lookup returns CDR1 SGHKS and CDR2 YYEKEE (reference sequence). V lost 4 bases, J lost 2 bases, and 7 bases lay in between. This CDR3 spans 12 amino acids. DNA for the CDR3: TGTGCCAGCAGCGCGGGTGCCTACGAGCAGTACTTC. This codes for CASSAGAYEQYF.

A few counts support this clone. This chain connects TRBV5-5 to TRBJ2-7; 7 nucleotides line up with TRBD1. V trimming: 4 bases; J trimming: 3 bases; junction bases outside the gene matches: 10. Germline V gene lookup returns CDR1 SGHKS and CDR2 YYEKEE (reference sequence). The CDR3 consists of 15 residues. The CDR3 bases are TGTGCCAGCAGCCGGAGACAGGGAGTAGGCTACGAGCAGTACTTC. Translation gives CASSRRQGVGYEQYF. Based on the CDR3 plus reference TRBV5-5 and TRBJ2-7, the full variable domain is DAGVTQSPTHLIKTRGQQVTLRCSPISGHKSVSWYQQVLGQGPQFIFQYYEKEERGRGNFPDRFSARQFPNYSSELNVNALLLGDSALYLCASSRRQGVGYEQYFGPGTRLTVT.

The CDR3 nucleotides are TGTGCCAGTGCGATAGGTCTACAGGGGTGGGAGCAGTACTTC. Translated: CASAIGLQGWEQYF. The J gene is TRBJ2-7, the V gene TRBV19; 7 nucleotides agree with TRBD1. The CDR3 spans 14 residues. V shed 8 bases and J 7 bases; nucleotides not matched to a gene: 14. CDR1 and CDR2 from the germline V gene are LNHDA and SQIVND (reference sequence).

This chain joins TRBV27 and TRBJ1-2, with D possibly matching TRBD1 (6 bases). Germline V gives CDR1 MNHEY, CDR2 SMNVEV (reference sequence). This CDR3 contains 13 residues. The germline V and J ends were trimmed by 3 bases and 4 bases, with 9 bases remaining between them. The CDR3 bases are TGTGCCAGCAGTTTCGGACAGTTCTATGGCTACACCTTC. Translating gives CASSFGQFYGYTF.

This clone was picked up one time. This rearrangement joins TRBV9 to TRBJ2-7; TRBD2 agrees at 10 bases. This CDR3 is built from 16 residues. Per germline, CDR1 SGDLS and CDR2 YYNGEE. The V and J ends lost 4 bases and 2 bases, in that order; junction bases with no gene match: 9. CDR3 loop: CASSSGTSETTYEQYF. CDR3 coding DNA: TGTGCCAGCAGCTCCGGGACTAGCGAGACTACCTACGAGCAGTACTTC.

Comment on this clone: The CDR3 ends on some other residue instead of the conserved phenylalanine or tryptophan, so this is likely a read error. The CDR3 DNA is TGTGCCAGCAGCTCCGTCGGGTATTCACCCCTCCACTCT. It yields the protein CASSSVGYSPLHS. J is TRBJ1-6 and V is TRBV11-2; D uncertain. CDR1 SGHAT and CDR2 FQNNGV come from the germline V gene. This CDR3 comprises 13 residues. The V end lost 4 bases, the J end lost 8 bases, and 9 bases lay between the germline ends.

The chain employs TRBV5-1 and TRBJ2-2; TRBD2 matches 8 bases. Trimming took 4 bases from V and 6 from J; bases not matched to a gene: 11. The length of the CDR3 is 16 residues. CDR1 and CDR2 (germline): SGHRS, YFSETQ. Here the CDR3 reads CASSPLTSVPAGELFF. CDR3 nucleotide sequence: TGCGCCAGCAGCCCCCTGACTAGCGTTCCGGCCGGGGAGCTGTTTTTT.

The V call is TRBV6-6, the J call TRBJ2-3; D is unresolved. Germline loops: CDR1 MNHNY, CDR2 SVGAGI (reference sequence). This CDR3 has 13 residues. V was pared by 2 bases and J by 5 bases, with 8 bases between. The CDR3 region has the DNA TGTGCCAGCAGTTACGAACAGCTAGATACGCAGTATTTT. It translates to CASSYEQLDTQYF.

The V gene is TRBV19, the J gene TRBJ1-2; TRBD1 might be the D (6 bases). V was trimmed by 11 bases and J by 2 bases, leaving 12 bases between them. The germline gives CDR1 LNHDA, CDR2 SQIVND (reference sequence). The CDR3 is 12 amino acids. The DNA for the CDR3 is TGTGCCGCAAGAACAGGGAACTATGGCTACACCTTC. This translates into CAARTGNYGYTF.

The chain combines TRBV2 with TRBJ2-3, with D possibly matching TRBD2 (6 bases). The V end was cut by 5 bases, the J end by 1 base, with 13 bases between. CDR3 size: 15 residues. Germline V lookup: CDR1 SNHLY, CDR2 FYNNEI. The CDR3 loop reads CASSRTPGGTDTQYF. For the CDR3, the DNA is TGTGCCAGCAGTCGAACGCCGGGGGGCACAGATACGCAGTATTTT.

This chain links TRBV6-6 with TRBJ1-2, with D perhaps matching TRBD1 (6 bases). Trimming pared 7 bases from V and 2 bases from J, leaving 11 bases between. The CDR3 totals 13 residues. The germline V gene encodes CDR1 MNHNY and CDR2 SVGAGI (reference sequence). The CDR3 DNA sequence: TGTGCCAGCACTAAAACAGGGAACTATGGCTACACCTTC. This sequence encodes CASTKTGNYGYTF.

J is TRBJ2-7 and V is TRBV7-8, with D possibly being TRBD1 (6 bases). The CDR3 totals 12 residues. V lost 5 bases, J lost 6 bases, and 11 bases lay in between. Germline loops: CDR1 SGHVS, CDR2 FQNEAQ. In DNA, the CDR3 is TGTGCCAGCAGCCTACAGGGTACCGAGCAGTACTTC. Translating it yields CASSLQGTEQYF.

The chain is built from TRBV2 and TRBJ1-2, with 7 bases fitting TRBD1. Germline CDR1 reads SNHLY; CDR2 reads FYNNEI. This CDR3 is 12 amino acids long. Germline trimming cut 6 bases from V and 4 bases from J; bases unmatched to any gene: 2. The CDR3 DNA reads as TGTGCCAGCAGAGACAGGGTCTATGGCTACACCTTC. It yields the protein CASRDRVYGYTF.

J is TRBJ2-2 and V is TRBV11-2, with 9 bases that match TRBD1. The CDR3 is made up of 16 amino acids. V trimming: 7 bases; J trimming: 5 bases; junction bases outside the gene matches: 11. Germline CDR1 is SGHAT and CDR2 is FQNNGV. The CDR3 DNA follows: TGTGCCAGCACCCCCGGGGGGACAGGGAGGACCGGGGAGCTGTTTTTT. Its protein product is CASTPGGTGRTGELFF.

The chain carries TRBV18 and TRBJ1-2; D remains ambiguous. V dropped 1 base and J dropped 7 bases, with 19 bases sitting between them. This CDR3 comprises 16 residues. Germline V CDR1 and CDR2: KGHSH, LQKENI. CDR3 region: CASSPRTMRRAGGYTF. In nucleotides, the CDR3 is TGTGCCAGCTCACCACGAACTATGCGGAGGGCTGGTGGCTACACCTTC. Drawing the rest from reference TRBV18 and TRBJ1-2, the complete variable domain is NAGVMQNPRHLVRRRGQEARLRCSPMKGHSHVYWYRQLPEEGLKFMVYLQKENIIDESGMPKERFSAEFPKEGPSILRIQQVVRGDSAAYFCASSPRTMRRAGGYTFGSGTRLTVV.

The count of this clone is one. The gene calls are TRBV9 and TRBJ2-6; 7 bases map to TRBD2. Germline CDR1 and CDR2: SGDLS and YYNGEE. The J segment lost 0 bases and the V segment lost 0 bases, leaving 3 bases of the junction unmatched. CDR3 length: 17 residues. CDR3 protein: CASSVAGGSSGANVLTF. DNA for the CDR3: TGTGCCAGCAGCGTAGCGGGAGGCTCCTCTGGGGCCAACGTCCTGACTTTC.

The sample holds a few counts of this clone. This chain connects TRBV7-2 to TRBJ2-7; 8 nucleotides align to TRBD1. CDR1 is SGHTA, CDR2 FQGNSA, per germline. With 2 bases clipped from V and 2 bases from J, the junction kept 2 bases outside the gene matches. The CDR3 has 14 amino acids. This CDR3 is CASSLWTGPYEQYF. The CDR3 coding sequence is TGTGCCAGCAGCTTATGGACAGGGCCCTACGAGCAGTACTTC. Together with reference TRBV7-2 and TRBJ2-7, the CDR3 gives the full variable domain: GAGVSQSPSNKVTEKGKDVELRCDPISGHTALYWYRQSLGQGLEFLIYFQGNSAPDKSGLPSDRFSAERTGGSVSTLTIQRTQQEDSAVYLCASSLWTGPYEQYFGPGTRLTVT.